Following are 26 T cell receptor beta chains from one sample sequenced in a study of T cell responses to AZD1222 COVID-19 vaccine. Clones were sequenced by immunoSEQ multiplex PCR, and TCRdb holds only the in-frame ones, with some missing. The sample lists 15,000 to 20,000 clones, around 81% occurring once. Sequencing used peripheral blood, obtained 28 days after the second AZD1222 dose. All receptors come from an adult who received the AZD1222 COVID-19 vaccine.

The chain recombines TRBV5-1 with TRBJ2-1; 10 bases align to TRBD2. This CDR3 spans 16 amino acids. Germline V gene data show CDR1 as SGHRS and CDR2 as YFSETQ. J lost 12 bases, V lost 0 bases, and 12 bases had no gene match. CDR3 loop: CASSLAGGLAGALQFF. In DNA form, the CDR3 reads TGCGCCAGCAGCTTGGCGGGAGGGCTAGCGGGAGCATTGCAGTTCTTC.

The chain links TRBV5-1 to TRBJ2-1, with 11 bases lining up with TRBD2. Germline assignment: CDR1 SGHRS and CDR2 YFSETQ. This CDR3 region has 16 residues. With V trimmed by 0 bases and J by 7 bases, 6 bases remained unmatched. Written as DNA, the CDR3 is TGCGCCAGCAGCTTGGAGACTAGCGGGGACGGGAATGAGCAGTTCTTC. It is translated as CASSLETSGDGNEQFF. The full variable domain, completed using reference TRBV5-1 and TRBJ2-1, is KAGVTQTPRYLIKTRGQQVTLSCSPISGHRSVSWYQQTPGQGLQFLFEYFSETQRNKGNFPGRFSGRQFSNSRSEMNVSTLELGDSALYLCASSLETSGDGNEQFFGPGTRLTVL.

This rearrangement joins TRBV18 to TRBJ1-3; 7 nucleotides agree with TRBD1. CDR1 KGHSH and CDR2 LQKENI come from the germline V gene. V lost 3 bases and J lost 2; bases outside the gene matches: 10. The CDR3 extends over 17 amino acids. For the CDR3, the DNA is TGTGCCAGCTCACCTGCCTCAAACAGGGGACCTGGAAACACCATATATTTT. It encodes CASSPASNRGPGNTIYF.

This rearrangement joins TRBV7-2 to TRBJ2-7, with 8 bases lining up with TRBD1. The trim removed 3 bases at V and 5 bases at J, leaving 0 bases unmatched. This CDR3 contains 12 residues. The V gene's germline CDR1 is SGHTA and CDR2 FQGNSA. The CDR3 DNA reads TGTGCCAGCAGCTTGGACAGGGACGAGCAGTACTTC. Translating gives CASSLDRDEQYF.

The J gene is TRBJ2-7, the V gene TRBV7-2, with D perhaps matching TRBD2 (6 bases). Between the trimmed V and J ends, which lost 2 bases and 0 bases, there was a span of 11 bases. The length of the CDR3 is 15 residues. Germline CDR1 and CDR2: SGHTA and FQGNSA. The CDR3 DNA sequence: TGTGCCAGCAGCTTATGGGGGGTCATCTCCTACGAGCAGTACTTC. This translates into CASSLWGVISYEQYF. The full variable domain, in which reference TRBV7-2 and TRBJ2-7 provide the parts outside the CDR3, is GAGVSQSPSNKVTEKGKDVELRCDPISGHTALYWYRQSLGQGLEFLIYFQGNSAPDKSGLPSDRFSAERTGGSVSTLTIQRTQQEDSAVYLCASSLWGVISYEQYFGPGTRLTVT.

In its sample, this clone was seen a few times. This sequence joins TRBV7-9 and TRBJ1-5; a possible D gene is TRBD1 (6 bases). The V end was cut by 3 bases, the J end by 4 bases, with 7 bases between. The CDR3 spans 13 residues. CDR1 is SEHNR and CDR2 is FQNEAQ in the germline V gene (reference sequence). CDR3 residues: CASSFGQNQPQHF. CDR3 in DNA: TGTGCCAGCAGCTTCGGACAGAATCAGCCCCAGCATTTT.

The CDR3 reads CASSFDREDGYTF. CDR3 nucleotide sequence: TGTGCCAGCAGCTTCGACAGGGAAGATGGCTACACCTTC. The V and J genes are TRBV5-4 and TRBJ1-2; 7 bases match TRBD1. The junction had 4 bases not matched to a gene; V was cut back by 2 bases and J by 6 bases. The CDR3 contains 13 residues. CDR1 SGHNT and CDR2 YYREEE come from the germline V gene (reference sequence).

CDR3 amino acids: CASSPTQGDYEQYF. CDR3 sequence (DNA): TGTGCCAGCTCACCAACCCAGGGGGATTACGAGCAGTACTTC. The chain couples TRBV18 to TRBJ2-7; TRBD1 aligns across 7 bases. CDR1 and CDR2 (germline): KGHSH, LQKENI. This CDR3 is 14 amino acids long. V was pared by 2 bases and J by 4 bases, with 5 bases of the junction left unmatched. The complete variable domain, with remaining parts taken from reference TRBV18 and TRBJ2-7, reads NAGVMQNPRHLVRRRGQEARLRCSPMKGHSHVYWYRQLPEEGLKFMVYLQKENIIDESGMPKERFSAEFPKEGPSILRIQQVVRGDSAAYFCASSPTQGDYEQYFGPGTRLTVT.

This clone has more than one count but fewer than ten. V and J are TRBV23-1 and TRBJ2-2; D perhaps matches TRBD1 (5 bases). TRBV23-1 is labeled an ORF, and its function is uncertain. This CDR3 spans 16 amino acids. V was clipped by 2 bases and J by 0 bases, with 10 bases between them. This CDR3 reads CASSQAPGTNTGELFF. The CDR3 DNA sequence: TGCGCCAGCAGTCAAGCCCCAGGGACGAACACCGGGGAGCTGTTTTTT.

J is TRBJ2-7 and V is TRBV10-3; possible D gene TRBD1, 6 bases. The CDR3 contains 14 residues. V lost 7 bases and J 1 base, leaving 14 bases between the germline ends. The germline gives CDR1 ENHRY, CDR2 SYGVKD. CDR3 region: CAITAGGLSYEQYF. The CDR3 coding sequence is TGTGCCATCACGGCTGGGGGCTTATCCTACGAGCAGTACTTC.

This chain joins TRBV4-3 and TRBJ1-4; D is possibly TRBD1 (5 bases). CDR3 size: 14 residues. Germline lookup yields CDR1 LGHNA and CDR2 YSLEER. With 4 bases removed from V and 11 bases from J, the gap between germline ends came to 17 bases. The CDR3 here is CASSLRGQGDKLFF. CDR3 sequence (DNA): TGCGCCAGCAGCCTCCGGGGTCAAGGGGATAAACTGTTTTTT.

The rearrangement joins TRBV19 to TRBJ1-5, with TRBD1 identical over 8 bases. Germline V gene data show CDR1 as LNHDA and CDR2 as SQIVND (reference sequence). The V segment lost 3 bases and the J segment 3 bases; nucleotides outside the gene matches: 10. There are 17 residues in the CDR3. This chain's CDR3 is CASSIQRGTGSNQPQHF. In DNA, the CDR3 is TGTGCCAGTAGTATCCAGCGGGGGACAGGATCCAATCAGCCCCAGCATTTT.

This rearrangement joins TRBV7-2 to TRBJ2-1; no firm D call. Germline values: CDR1 SGHTA, CDR2 FQGNSA. The CDR3 contains 13 residues. V shed 3 bases and J shed 6 bases, with 9 bases lying between them. The CDR3 here is CASSLTQTNEQFF. For the CDR3, the DNA is TGTGCCAGCAGCTTGACCCAGACCAATGAGCAGTTCTTC.

The rearrangement joins TRBV18 to TRBJ2-4, with D perhaps matching TRBD2 (5 bases). Trimming removed 0 bases from V and 3 bases from J, with 9 bases in between. The CDR3 is 15 residues long. CDR1 and CDR2 (germline): KGHSH, LQKENI. CDR3 bases: TGTGCCAGCTCACCACCCGGGGAGATCAAAAACATTCAGTACTTC. It encodes CASSPPGEIKNIQYF.

The chain couples TRBV11-3 to TRBJ1-3; the match to TRBD1 covers 7 bases. The CDR3 is made up of 16 amino acids. Trimming cost V 4 bases and J 0 bases; bases outside gene matches: 6. Germline lookup yields CDR1 SGHNT and CDR2 YENEEA. CDR3 sequence reads: CASSSGTVHSGNTIYF. In DNA, the CDR3 is TGTGCCAGCAGCTCGGGGACAGTCCACTCTGGAAACACCATATATTTT.

The rearrangement uses TRBV5-1 and TRBJ2-2; D ambiguous. The CDR3 totals 15 residues. Germline V lookup: CDR1 SGHRS, CDR2 YFSETQ. V lost 4 bases, J lost 2 bases, and 12 bases lay in between. The DNA for the CDR3 is TGCGCCAGCAGCCTAGACGGGCAAAACACCGGGGAGCTGTTTTTT. It specifies CASSLDGQNTGELFF.

The chain is built from TRBV7-9 and TRBJ1-1; D perhaps matches TRBD1 (5 bases). The ends were cut back, 5 bases at V and 1 base at J, with 14 bases in the middle. Germline CDR1 is SEHNR and CDR2 is FQNEAQ (reference sequence). The CDR3 is 15 amino acids. CDR3 in DNA: TGTGCCAGCAGCCCCCTGGGGGAGACGAACACTGAAGCTTTCTTT. Encoded protein: CASSPLGETNTEAFF.

The gene calls are TRBV7-9 and TRBJ2-2, with D possibly TRBD2 on 5 matching bases. The CDR3 contains 15 residues. CDR1 and CDR2 from the germline V gene are SEHNR and FQNEAQ (reference sequence). V was trimmed by 1 base and J by 5 bases, leaving 11 bases between them. In DNA, the CDR3 is TGTGCCAGCAGCTTAGGAGGGCCCGATACCGGGGAGCTGTTTTTT. It specifies CASSLGGPDTGELFF.

Of note for this clone: Its ends do not fully match the called genes, so a read error is possible. This chain joins TRBV5-1 and TRBJ2-2; TRBD2 matches at 9 bases. The length of the CDR3 is 15 residues. Germline loops: CDR1 SGHRS, CDR2 YFSETQ. The CDR3 coding sequence is TGCGCCAGCAGCCGGGAGCGGGGGGACACAGGGGAGCTGTTTTTT. It codes for CASSRERGDTGELFF.

The gene calls are TRBV19 and TRBJ1-5; D may be TRBD1 (6 bases). Trimming left V 5 bases short and J 4 bases short, with 12 bases between. The CDR3 has 14 amino acids. From germline, CDR1 is LNHDA and CDR2 SQIVND (reference sequence). The chain's CDR3 is CASSARDINQPQHF. CDR3 nucleotides: TGTGCCAGTAGTGCCCGGGACATTAATCAGCCCCAGCATTTT.

V and J are TRBV21-1 and TRBJ2-2; the tabulated D call, TRBD1, remains unverified against the DNA. TRBV21-1 is a listed pseudogene. The CDR3 has 16 amino acids. CDR3 nucleotides: TGTGCCAGCACCCCGCGGACCAGGGGGCGGGACCGGGGAGCTGTTTTT. It yields the protein CASTPRTRGRDRGAVF.

The rearrangement uses TRBV4-2 and TRBJ1-6; D unresolved. Trimming removed 1 base from V and 9 bases from J, with 16 bases in between. CDR1 and CDR2 (germline): LGHNA, YNFKEQ. The CDR3 is made up of 16 amino acids. The CDR3 sequence: CASSQGTGRAGSPLHF. The CDR3 DNA is TGTGCCAGCAGCCAAGGGACTGGGAGGGCGGGTTCACCCCTCCACTTT.

This clone was found once. The chain uses TRBV7-9 and TRBJ2-7, with D perhaps TRBD2 (6 bases). There are 15 residues in the CDR3. The V gene's germline CDR1 is SEHNR and CDR2 FQNEAQ (reference sequence). V was clipped by 5 bases and J by 4 bases, with 18 bases between them. CDR3 sequence: CASSASGSITYEQYF. The CDR3 bases are TGTGCCAGCAGCGCATCCGGGAGCATAACGTACGAGCAGTACTTC.

The chain joins TRBV7-2 to TRBJ1-2; D might be TRBD1 (6 bases). Germline values: CDR1 SGHTA, CDR2 FQGNSA. This CDR3 comprises 17 residues. Trimming removed 2 bases from V and 2 bases from J, with 18 bases in between. Written as DNA, the CDR3 is TGTGCCAGCAGCTTACGACCTCGAGAGGACAGAAACTATGGCTACACCTTC. Translated, it gives CASSLRPREDRNYGYTF.

This clone has only a few counts. In nucleotides, the CDR3 is TGTGCCAGCAGCTTAGTGGGCCCCAACAATGAGCAGTTCTTC. Protein product: CASSLVGPNNEQFF. The genes are TRBV7-3 and TRBJ2-1; D ambiguous. Germline V CDR1 and CDR2: SGHTA, FQGTGA. Trimming pared 2 bases from V and 5 bases from J, leaving 10 bases between. The CDR3 consists of 14 residues.

The rearrangement uses TRBV18 and TRBJ2-5; possibly TRBD2 for D (6 bases). Germline values: CDR1 KGHSH, CDR2 LQKENI. V lost 4 bases to trimming and J lost 3 bases, with 18 bases between them. This CDR3 has 16 amino acids. CDR3 region: CASSRDGGSGEETQYF. CDR3 DNA: TGTGCCAGCTCACGAGACGGGGGTTCGGGGGAAGAGACCCAGTACTTC.